These 18 T cell receptor beta chains were sequenced from one sample in a study of early T cells in non-severe SARS-CoV-2 infection. TCRdb reprocessed the 5' RACE reads via MiXCR and lists one record per CDR3 protein. The sample lists under 20,000 distinct CDR3 sequences, around 6.1% occurring once. The sequencing sample was made of whole blood. Receptors originate from an adult who was a healthcare worker with PCR-confirmed SARS-CoV-2 infection or an uninfected control (not recorded which).

In its sample, this clonotype was seen many times. The chain joins TRBV15 to TRBJ2-1; D is unresolved. V was clipped by 0 bases and J by 6 bases, with 6 bases between them. CDR1 LNHNV and CDR2 YYDKDF come from the germline V gene (reference sequence). The CDR3 spans 13 residues. The CDR3 coding sequence is TGTGCCACCAGCAGAGATTACGCCAATGAGCAGTTCTTC. Its translation is CATSRDYANEQFF.

At least ten counts were recorded for this clonotype. This chain connects TRBV5-1 to TRBJ1-1; maybe TRBD1 (5 bases). V was clipped by 0 bases and J by 1 base, with 7 bases between them. Germline CDR1 SGHRS, CDR2 YFSETQ. This CDR3 region has 14 residues. CDR3 in amino acids: CASSLAQGNTEAFF. CDR3 nucleotide sequence: TGCGCCAGCAGCTTGGCGCAGGGGAACACTGAAGCTTTCTTT.

This clonotype ranks as medium-sized (0.01 to 0.1%). The chain couples TRBV10-2 to TRBJ1-1; D is unresolved. The V gene's germline CDR1 is WSHSY and CDR2 SAAADI. V was trimmed by 10 bases and J by 7 bases, leaving 16 bases between them. The CDR3 sequence is 12 residues long. CDR3 protein: CATLTPGIEAFF. In DNA, the CDR3 is TGCGCCACACTCACGCCCGGGATTGAAGCTTTCTTT.

V is TRBV19 and J is TRBJ2-4, with TRBD1 matching over 8 bases. The CDR3 spans 15 residues. Germline-derived CDR1 and CDR2 are LNHDA and SQIVND (reference sequence). V shed 4 bases and J 7 bases; nucleotides not matched to a gene: 9. The CDR3 reads CASSTPDRVRNIQYF. The CDR3 DNA follows: TGTGCCAGTAGTACCCCGGACAGGGTCCGTAACATTCAGTACTTC.

Ten or more counts support this clonotype. The rearrangement joins TRBV6-7 to TRBJ2-7; either TRBD1 or TRBD2 may supply D (5 bases each). TRBV6-7 is sorted into the ORF group, with uncertain function. Trimming removed 2 bases from V and 3 bases from J, with 17 bases in between. This CDR3 is 16 amino acids long. The CDR3 DNA is TGTGCCAGCAGTTACGGCAGATTGGGACGGTACTACGAGCAGTACTTC. This codes for CASSYGRLGRYYEQYF.

By share, this clonotype ranks as medium-sized. V usage is TRBV7-9 and J usage is TRBJ2-6; D unresolved. The CDR3 has 14 residues. Between the trimmed V and J ends, which lost 1 base and 0 bases, there was a span of 1 base. CDR1 and CDR2 (germline): SEHNR, FQNEAQ (reference sequence). CDR3 amino acids: CASSLDSGANVLTF. The CDR3 nucleotides are TGTGCCAGCAGCTTAGACTCTGGGGCCAACGTCCTGACTTTC.

This clonotype showed up many times. This sequence joins TRBV3-1 and TRBJ2-7, with D tentatively TRBD2 (5 bases). Germline V gene sequence: CDR1 LGHDT, CDR2 YNNKEL (reference sequence). The CDR3 has 13 amino acids. The V end lost 2 bases, the J end lost 4 bases, and 9 bases lay between the germline ends. CDR3 residues: CASSQYRDYEQYF. The CDR3 DNA reads as TGTGCCAGCAGCCAATACCGGGATTACGAGCAGTACTTC.

Regarding this clonotype: A much bigger clone sits one base away, suggesting this may be a read error. This chain joins TRBV7-8 and TRBJ1-1; the match to TRBD1 covers 8 bases. Germline V gene lookup returns CDR1 SGHVS and CDR2 FQNEAQ. The CDR3 length is 14 residues. The CDR3 loop is CASSPRTGNAEAFF. DNA for the CDR3: TGTGCCAGCAGCCCTCGGACAGGGAACGCTGAAGCTTTCTTT. Variable domain in full (rest from reference TRBV7-8 and TRBJ1-1): GAGVSQSPRYKVAKRGQDVALRCDPISGHVSLFWYQQALGQGPEFLTYFQNEAQLDKSGLPSDRFFAERPEGSVSTLKIQRTQQEDSAVYLCASSPRTGNAEAFFGQGTRLTVV.

This clonotype was detected many times. This chain links TRBV2 with TRBJ2-7; 8 nucleotides line up with TRBD2. V lost 6 bases, J lost 2 bases, and 12 bases stayed unmatched. The CDR3 sequence is 16 residues long. Germline-derived CDR1 and CDR2 are SNHLY and FYNNEI. CDR3 amino acids: CASRTRSGSTTYEQYF. The CDR3, as DNA: TGTGCCAGCAGAACTCGGAGCGGGAGCACCACCTACGAGCAGTACTTC.

This clonotype was seen ten or more times. The chain is built from TRBV6-1 and TRBJ2-3, with D possibly TRBD2 on 6 matching bases. The germline CDR1 and CDR2 sequences are MNHNS and SASEGT. The length of the CDR3 is 16 residues. V was shortened by 3 bases and J by 2 bases, with 15 bases between the two germline ends. The CDR3 spells CASSEQAGTFTDTQYF. Written as DNA, the CDR3 is TGTGCCAGCAGTGAGCAGGCAGGGACTTTCACAGATACGCAGTATTTT.

Ten or more counts support this clonotype. This chain uses TRBV5-1 with TRBJ2-7; D is undetermined. Germline V gene data show CDR1 as SGHRS and CDR2 as YFSETQ. The CDR3 extends over 17 amino acids. V was trimmed by 3 bases and J by 2 bases, leaving 21 bases between them. The CDR3 is CASSSLSPSRFTYEQYF. Here the CDR3 DNA reads TGCGCCAGCAGCTCCCTGAGCCCCTCCCGGTTTACCTACGAGCAGTACTTC.

Within the sample, this clonotype is medium-sized (0.01 to 0.1%). This chain uses TRBV4-2 with TRBJ2-3, with TRBD2 identical over 12 bases. Germline V gives CDR1 LGHNA, CDR2 YNFKEQ. The CDR3 length is 15 residues. The ends lost 7 bases at V and 5 bases at J; junction bases unmatched: 7. CDR3 bases: TGTGCCAGCACCCTGGGACTAGCGGGCGAAGATACGCAGTATTTT. Protein: CASTLGLAGEDTQYF.

This clonotype was seen at least ten times. This chain uses TRBV12-3 or TRBV12-4 with TRBJ1-1, with a weak D call TRBD1 (5 bases). V gave up 7 bases and J gave up 6 bases, with 12 bases separating them. This CDR3 spans 12 amino acids. In DNA, the CDR3 is TGTGCCAGCATCGTACAGGTTTCTGAAGCTTTCTTT. Its translation is CASIVQVSEAFF.

This clonotype was detected ten times or more. The gene calls are TRBV5-1 and TRBJ2-3; 10 positions match TRBD2. Per germline, CDR1 SGHRS and CDR2 YFSETQ. V shed 3 bases, J shed 5 bases, and the junction held 12 bases outside the gene matches. This CDR3 contains 17 residues. CDR3 protein: CASSSLSSGSVKDTQYF. The CDR3 DNA reads TGCGCCAGCAGCTCCCTCTCTAGCGGGAGCGTCAAAGATACGCAGTATTTT.

In this sample, this clonotype turned up many times. The V gene is TRBV7-6, the J gene TRBJ2-5; 9 positions agree with TRBD2. The CDR3 has 15 residues. With V trimmed by 1 base and J by 5 bases, 5 bases remained unmatched. Germline V gene data show CDR1 as SGHVS and CDR2 as FNYEAQ. CDR3 coding DNA: TGTGCCAGCAGCTTAGAAGGACTAGCGAGGGAGACCCAGTACTTC. This translates into CASSLEGLARETQYF.

This clonotype is deemed medium-sized. This chain connects TRBV20-1 to TRBJ2-7, with D tentatively TRBD2 (6 bases). V was shortened by 6 bases and J by 0 bases, with 12 bases between the two germline ends. The CDR3 runs 13 residues. Germline V lookup: CDR1 DFQATT, CDR2 SNEGSKA (reference sequence). This CDR3 reads CSAMGLHSYEQYF. As DNA, the CDR3 is TGCAGTGCCATGGGACTGCACTCCTACGAGCAGTACTTC.

This clonotype was detected many times. The genes are TRBV5-4 and TRBJ2-7; 7 bases align to TRBD2. This CDR3 is 15 amino acids long. Germline V gene lookup returns CDR1 SGHNT and CDR2 YYREEE (reference sequence). Trimming cost V 1 base and J 3 bases; bases outside gene matches: 7. DNA of the CDR3: TGTGCCAGCAGCTTGAGGTCTAGCGGAAACTACGAGCAGTACTTC. It codes for CASSLRSSGNYEQYF.

This clonotype was counted ten times or more. The chain joins TRBV20-1 to TRBJ2-7; 8 bases line up with TRBD2. Germline V CDR1 and CDR2: DFQATT, SNEGSKA (reference sequence). With V trimmed by 2 bases and J by 2 bases, 2 bases remained unmatched. This CDR3 contains 13 residues. The CDR3 DNA is TGCAGTGCTAGAACGGGAGGGCCCTACGAGCAGTACTTC. This codes for CSARTGGPYEQYF.